One and the same sample provided the 15 T cell receptor beta chains below, sequenced in a study of cytomegalovirus exposure and HLA in healthy donors. The data were produced by immunoSEQ multiplex PCR, yet TCRdb's version contains in-frame clones alone and is incomplete. Of over 150,000 clones listed, 86% were seen once; the top ten hold more than 20%. The specimen sequenced was PBMCs. The receptors here all came from a man aged 18 to 35 in good health and CMV-seropositive.

V and J are TRBV7-8 and TRBJ2-3, with 13 positions matching TRBD2. This CDR3 has 17 amino acids. Germline CDR1 and CDR2: SGHVS and FQNEAQ. The J segment lost 5 bases and the V segment lost 6 bases, leaving 11 bases of the junction unmatched. The CDR3 nucleotides are TGTGCCAGCAGGATAAGCGGACTAGCGGGAGATAGAGATACGCAGTATTTT. This encodes CASRISGLAGDRDTQYF.

V and J are TRBV27 and TRBJ2-7; 8 bases line up with TRBD1. The V and J ends lost 6 bases and 9 bases, in that order; junction bases with no gene match: 13. Per germline, CDR1 MNHEY and CDR2 SMNVEV (reference sequence). CDR3 length: 14 residues. This CDR3 is CASSSIGTGPSQYF. DNA of the CDR3: TGTGCCAGCAGCTCTATCGGGACAGGTCCCTCGCAGTACTTC.

This chain uses TRBV27 with TRBJ1-1, with TRBD1 identical over 7 bases. V lost 6 bases, J lost 0 bases, and 4 bases stayed unmatched. There are 14 residues in the CDR3. The germline CDR1 and CDR2 sequences are MNHEY and SMNVEV (reference sequence). Here the CDR3 reads CASRQQGMNTEAFF. DNA for the CDR3: TGTGCCAGCAGGCAACAGGGGATGAACACTGAAGCTTTCTTT.

CDR3 protein: CASSEAGLRAYNEQFF. CDR3 sequence (DNA): TGTGCCAGCAGTGAAGCGGGACTTCGAGCCTACAATGAGCAGTTCTTC. V is TRBV2 and J is TRBJ2-1, with a weak D call TRBD2 (6 bases). The CDR3 sequence is 16 residues long. Germline V gene data show CDR1 as SNHLY and CDR2 as FYNNEI. The germline V and J ends were trimmed by 0 bases and 2 bases, with 11 bases remaining between them.

The chain couples TRBV6-5 to TRBJ2-7; 9 positions match TRBD2. The CDR3 totals 15 residues. Germline V gene sequence: CDR1 MNHEY, CDR2 SVGAGI. V lost 3 bases, J lost 2 bases, and 5 bases stayed unmatched. The CDR3 reads CASSYSSGGAYEQYF. CDR3 in DNA: TGTGCCAGCAGTTATAGTAGCGGGGGAGCCTACGAGCAGTACTTC.

The chain uses TRBV6-1 and TRBJ2-7, with a tentative D call TRBD2 (6 bases). The CDR3 has 15 residues. The V gene lost 3 bases and the J gene lost 2 bases, with 14 bases spanning the gap. Germline V CDR1 and CDR2: MNHNS, SASEGT. The CDR3 region has the DNA TGTGCCAGCAGTGACCTCGGCGGGGCCCCCTACGAGCAGTACTTC. Translation gives CASSDLGGAPYEQYF.

The J gene is TRBJ2-1, the V gene TRBV6-1, with 7 bases matching TRBD2. The CDR3 spans 16 residues. The ends lost 3 bases at V and 10 bases at J; junction bases unmatched: 15. Germline V lookup: CDR1 MNHNS, CDR2 SASEGT. The CDR3 coding sequence is TGTGCCAGCAGTGAGTATCAGCGGGACCTGCGGCGGGAGCAGTTCTTC. Its protein product is CASSEYQRDLRREQFF.

This chain uses TRBV6-5 with TRBJ1-1; D perhaps matches TRBD1 (6 bases). V gave up 0 bases and J gave up 1 base, with 9 bases separating them. CDR3 length: 15 amino acids. The germline V gene encodes CDR1 MNHEY and CDR2 SVGAGI. The CDR3 sequence: CASSYSRGANTEAFF. CDR3 bases: TGTGCCAGCAGTTACTCTCGGGGGGCGAACACTGAAGCTTTCTTT.

The CDR3 DNA follows: TGTGCCAGCAGTGTAACGGGGTCTGAAAAACTGTTTTTT. Translating it yields CASSVTGSEKLFF. The chain recombines TRBV25-1 with TRBJ1-4; no reliable D call. CDR3 size: 13 residues. Germline V gene lookup returns CDR1 MGHDK and CDR2 SYGVNS. Trimming left V 4 bases short and J 7 bases short, with 10 bases between.

The chain carries TRBV5-6 and TRBJ2-1; 7 nucleotides agree with TRBD2. The V gene's germline CDR1 is SGHDT and CDR2 YYEEEE. Trimming cost V 4 bases and J 6 bases; bases outside gene matches: 13. CDR3 length: 16 residues. CDR3 region: CASSANIAGSFNEQFF. The CDR3, as DNA: TGTGCCAGCAGCGCAAACATAGCGGGCTCTTTCAATGAGCAGTTCTTC.

V usage is TRBV27 and J usage is TRBJ1-5; D is ambiguous. This CDR3 is built from 15 residues. V shed 0 bases and J shed 0 bases, with 6 bases lying between them. Germline CDR1 is MNHEY and CDR2 is SMNVEV (reference sequence). For the CDR3, the DNA is TGTGCCAGCAGTTTATCGCGTGATAGCAATCAGCCCCAGCATTTT. It translates to CASSLSRDSNQPQHF.

V is TRBV4-3 and J is TRBJ2-1, with 10 bases identical to TRBD2. V dropped 2 bases and J dropped 0; count of bases not matched to a gene: 4. Germline loops: CDR1 LGHNA, CDR2 YSLEER. The CDR3 is 17 amino acids. CDR3 loop: CASSQLAGVSSYNEQFF. DNA of the CDR3: TGCGCCAGCAGCCAACTAGCGGGGGTGAGCTCCTACAATGAGCAGTTCTTC.

The chain is built from TRBV5-1 and TRBJ2-7; 7 bases fit TRBD2. Germline V gene lookup returns CDR1 SGHRS and CDR2 YFSETQ. The CDR3 covers 14 residues. Trimming removed 4 bases from V and 3 bases from J; junction bases left unmatched: 7. CDR3 sequence: CASSPAGDNYEQYF. The CDR3 DNA reads as TGCGCCAGCAGCCCGGCGGGGGATAACTACGAGCAGTACTTC.

The V and J genes are TRBV7-3 and TRBJ1-5; D may be TRBD1 (5 bases). The CDR3 contains 13 residues. Trimming pared 4 bases from V and 5 bases from J, leaving 9 bases between. Germline CDR1 and CDR2: SGHTA and FQGTGA. The CDR3 sequence: CASSYGGDQPQHF. CDR3 nucleotide sequence: TGTGCCAGCAGCTACGGGGGGGATCAGCCCCAGCATTTT.

The chain is built from TRBV4-1 and TRBJ1-5; no definite D call. The V end was cut by 4 bases, the J end by 4 bases, with 11 bases between. Germline V lookup: CDR1 MGHRA, CDR2 YSYEKL. The CDR3 extends over 14 amino acids. CDR3 in amino acids: CASSREDRNQPQHF. The CDR3 DNA reads as TGCGCCAGCAGCCGGGAGGACCGAAATCAGCCCCAGCATTTT.